This T cell receptor beta chain was profiled in a study of response to subunit inactivated influenza vaccine. Each CDR3 protein gets one entry after TCRdb re-called the RT-PCR reads with MiXCR. The sample holds approximately 310,000 distinct CDR3 sequences, about a fifth seen once. There are a few counts of this clonotype. Its antigen is as yet unknown. Study results and caveats: Authors suggested few new T cells are recruited by each seasonal influenza vaccination.

This TCR was recovered from a man between 50 and 70 years old who received an inactivated influenza vaccine. Specimen: PBMCs from blood, collected approximately 20 months after vaccination.

This chain's CDR3 is CSASGGWPQHF. The CDR3 bases are TGCAGTGCTAGTGGGGGATGGCCCCAGCATTTT. The rearrangement uses TRBV20-1 and TRBJ1-5, with D perhaps matching TRBD1 (5 bases). Per germline, CDR1 DFQATT and CDR2 SNEGSKA (reference sequence). Trimming left V 3 bases short and J 9 bases short, with 9 bases between. The CDR3 runs to 11 residues.